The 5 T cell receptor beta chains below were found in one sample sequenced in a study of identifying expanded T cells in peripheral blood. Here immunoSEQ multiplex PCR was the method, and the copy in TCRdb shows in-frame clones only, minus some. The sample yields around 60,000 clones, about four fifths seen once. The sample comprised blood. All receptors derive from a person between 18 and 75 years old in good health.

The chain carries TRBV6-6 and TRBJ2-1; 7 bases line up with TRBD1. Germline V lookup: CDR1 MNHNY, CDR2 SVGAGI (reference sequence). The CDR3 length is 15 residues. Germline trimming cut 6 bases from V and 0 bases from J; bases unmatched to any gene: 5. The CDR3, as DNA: TGTGCCAGCAGGTCAACAGGGGTCTCCTACAATGAGCAGTTCTTC. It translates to CASRSTGVSYNEQFF.

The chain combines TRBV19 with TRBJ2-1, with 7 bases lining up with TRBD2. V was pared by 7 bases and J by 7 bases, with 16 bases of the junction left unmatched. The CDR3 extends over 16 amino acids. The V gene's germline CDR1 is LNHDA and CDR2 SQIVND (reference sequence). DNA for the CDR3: TGTGCCAGTATCCGGGGCGGGAGCTCTTTAAGGAATGAGCAGTTCTTC. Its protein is CASIRGGSSLRNEQFF.

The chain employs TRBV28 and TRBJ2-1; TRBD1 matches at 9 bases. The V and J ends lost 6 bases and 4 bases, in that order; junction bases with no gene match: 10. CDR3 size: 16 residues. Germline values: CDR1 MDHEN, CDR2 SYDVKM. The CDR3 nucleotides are TGTGCCAGCAGCCCCCCACCGGGACAGGGTTACAATGAGCAGTTCTTC. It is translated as CASSPPPGQGYNEQFF.

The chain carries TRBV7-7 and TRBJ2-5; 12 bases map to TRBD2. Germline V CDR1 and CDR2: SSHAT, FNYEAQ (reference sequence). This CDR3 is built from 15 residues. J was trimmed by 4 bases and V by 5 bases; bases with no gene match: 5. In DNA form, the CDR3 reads TGTGCCAGCAGCATTGGACTAGCGGGGCCAGAGACCCAGTACTTC. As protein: CASSIGLAGPETQYF.

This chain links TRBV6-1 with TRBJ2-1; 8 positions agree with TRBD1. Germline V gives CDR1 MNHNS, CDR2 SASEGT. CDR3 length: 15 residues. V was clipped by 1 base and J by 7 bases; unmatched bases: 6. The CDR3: CASSEDVTGANEQFF. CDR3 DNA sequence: TGTGCCAGCAGTGAAGATGTGACAGGGGCAAATGAGCAGTTCTTC.